This passage covers 8 T cell receptor beta chains from one sample sequenced in a study of blood T cell repertoires in COVID-19. Method: immunoSEQ multiplex PCR; TCRdb's copy keeps in-frame clones and lacks some. The table shows some 210,000 clones, with about 87% occurring only once. The sample taken for sequencing was PBMCs or T cells enriched from blood (not recorded which). The origin of the receptors is a man younger than 35 with acute COVID-19.

As for this clone: This CDR3 is also generated by other DNA sequences in the sample. V gene TRBV28 combines with J gene TRBJ1-2; D perhaps matches TRBD1 (5 bases). In germline, CDR1 is MDHEN, CDR2 SYDVKM. V dropped 6 bases and J dropped 3 bases, with 8 bases sitting between them. CDR3 length: 12 amino acids. DNA of the CDR3: TGTGCCAGCAGCCTACAGGACTATGGCTACACCTTC. Translated: CASSLQDYGYTF.

The rearrangement links TRBV29-1 to TRBJ2-1; 10 bases are a match to TRBD2. Germline V gene lookup returns CDR1 SQVTM and CDR2 ANQGSEA. The trim removed 3 bases at V and 2 bases at J, leaving 4 bases unmatched. The CDR3 has 15 residues. CDR3 sequence: CSVEASGSTYNEQFF. CDR3 sequence (DNA): TGCAGCGTTGAGGCTAGCGGGAGTACCTACAATGAGCAGTTCTTC.

This rearrangement joins TRBV28 to TRBJ1-3; 7 bases match TRBD1. CDR1 is MDHEN and CDR2 is SYDVKM in the germline V gene. The CDR3 loop spans 15 amino acids. V was pared by 7 bases and J by 3 bases, with 9 bases of the junction left unmatched. The CDR3 region has the DNA TGTGCCAGCAATGAACAGGGGCTAGGTGGAAACACCATATATTTT. Translating it yields CASNEQGLGGNTIYF.

The rearrangement joins TRBV19 to TRBJ2-1; tentative D call: TRBD1 (6 bases). CDR1 LNHDA and CDR2 SQIVND come from the germline V gene (reference sequence). The V end was cut by 1 base, the J end by 12 bases, with 16 bases between. The CDR3 length is 14 residues. CDR3 nucleotides: TGTGCCAGTAGTATAGTGTCAGGGCCACAGGGGCAGTTCTTC. It encodes CASSIVSGPQGQFF.

This chain uses TRBV7-2 with TRBJ2-5; 9 nucleotides align to TRBD1. Germline CDR1 is SGHTA and CDR2 is FQGNSA. The CDR3 is 16 residues long. V dropped 5 bases and J dropped 5; count of bases not matched to a gene: 12. The CDR3: CASSVGGQGRLETQYF. The CDR3 DNA follows: TGTGCCAGCAGCGTGGGGGGACAGGGCAGGTTGGAGACCCAGTACTTC. Based on the CDR3 plus reference TRBV7-2 and TRBJ2-5, the full variable domain is GAGVSQSPSNKVTEKGKDVELRCDPISGHTALYWYRQSLGQGLEFLIYFQGNSAPDKSGLPSDRFSAERTGGSVSTLTIQRTQQEDSAVYLCASSVGGQGRLETQYFGPGTRLLVL.

The rearrangement uses TRBV4-1 and TRBJ1-5, with D perhaps TRBD1 (5 bases). The germline V gene encodes CDR1 MGHRA and CDR2 YSYEKL. V lost 4 bases to trimming and J lost 3 bases, with 16 bases between them. The CDR3 is 16 residues long. Here the CDR3 reads CASSPSSGRANQPQHF. CDR3 DNA: TGCGCCAGCAGCCCGTCGTCAGGGAGGGCCAATCAGCCCCAGCATTTT.

This sequence joins TRBV12-3 or TRBV12-4 and TRBJ2-7; 7 nucleotides align to TRBD1. This CDR3 is 13 amino acids long. Losses at the gene ends were 8 bases for V and 3 bases for J; bases not matched to a gene: 7. The CDR3 is CASQSQGFYEQYF. In nucleotides, the CDR3 is TGTGCCAGCCAGTCACAGGGGTTCTACGAGCAGTACTTC.

V usage is TRBV28 and J usage is TRBJ2-1; 10 bases line up with TRBD2. Germline V lookup: CDR1 MDHEN, CDR2 SYDVKM. The V gene end was trimmed by 4 bases and the J gene end by 5 bases; junction bases not matched to a gene: 17. The CDR3 covers 19 residues. CDR3 DNA: TGTGCCAGCAGTTCCCCTCACAGCGGGGGGGCTTCAGTCCACAATGAGCAGTTCTTC. This sequence encodes CASSSPHSGGASVHNEQFF.